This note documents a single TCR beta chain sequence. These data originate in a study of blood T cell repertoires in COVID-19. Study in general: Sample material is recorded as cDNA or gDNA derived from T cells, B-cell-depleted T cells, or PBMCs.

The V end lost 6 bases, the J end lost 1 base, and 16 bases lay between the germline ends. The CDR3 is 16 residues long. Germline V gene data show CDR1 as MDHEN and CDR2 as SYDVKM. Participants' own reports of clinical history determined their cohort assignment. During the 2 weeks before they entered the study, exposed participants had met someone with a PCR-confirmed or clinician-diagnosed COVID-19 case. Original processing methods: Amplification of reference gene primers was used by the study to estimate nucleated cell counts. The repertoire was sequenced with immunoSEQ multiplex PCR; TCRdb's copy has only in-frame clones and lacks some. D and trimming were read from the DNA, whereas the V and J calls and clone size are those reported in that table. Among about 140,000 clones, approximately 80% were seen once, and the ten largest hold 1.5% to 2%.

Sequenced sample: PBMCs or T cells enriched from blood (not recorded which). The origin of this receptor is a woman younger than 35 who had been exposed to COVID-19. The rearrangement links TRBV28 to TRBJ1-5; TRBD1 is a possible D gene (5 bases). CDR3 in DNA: TGTGCCAGCAGCCCCCCCCACAGGTACAGCAATCAGCCCCAGCATTTT. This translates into CASSPPHRYSNQPQHF. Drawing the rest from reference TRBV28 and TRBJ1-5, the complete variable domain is DVKVTQSSRYLVKRTGEKVFLECVQDMDHENMFWYRQDPGLGLRLIYFSYDVKMKEKGDIPEGYSVSREKKERFSLILESASTNQTSMYLCASSPPHRYSNQPQHFGDGTRLSIL.